This TCR beta chain comes out of a study of monozygotic twins with inflammatory bowel disease. Using the 5' RACE reads, TCRdb records one entry per CDR3 protein without DNA. Seen in this sample are 150,000 to 200,000 distinct CDR3 sequences; the ten most common clones hold roughly 3%. Germline CDR1 SGHAT, CDR2 FQNNGV. This CDR3 spans 16 amino acids. The chain joins TRBV11-2 to TRBJ2-3. Sequenced sample: blood. This TCR was recovered from a human donor with ulcerative colitis or Crohn's disease, or a healthy co-twin of an affected twin (not recorded which). CDR3 sequence reads: CASSFGLAATTDTQYF. The complete variable domain, with remaining parts taken from reference TRBV11-2 and TRBJ2-3, reads EAGVAQSPRYKIIEKRQSVAFWCNPISGHATLYWYQQILGQGPKLLIQFQNNGVVDDSQLPKDRFSAERLKGVDSTLKIQPAKLEDSAVYLCASSFGLAATTDTQYFGPGTRLTVL.